A selection of T cell receptor beta chains follows, all from one sample in a study of CD8 T cells in ankylosing spondylitis. From the 5' RACE reads, TCRdb called clonotypes with MiXCR, one entry per CDR3 protein. Of a few hundred thousand distinct CDR3 sequences listed, more than 15% are singletons. Material: blood, either unsorted or a sorted T cell fraction (not recorded which). These receptors all come from a male donor with ankylosing spondylitis or in good health (not recorded which). Both conserved end residues are part of each CDR3. Each record gives: clone size, D gene, V gene, J gene, CDR3 DNA, CDR3 protein. A D gene is named only where the DNA matches it firmly. A clone size is listed for some rows: how often the clone was seen (once, few, many), or a class if it is expanded.

abundance: many; d_gene: -; v_gene: TRBV20-1; j_gene: TRBJ2-5; CDR3nt: TGCAGTGCTAGAGAGGTCGGGCCCGAAGAGACCCAGTACTTC; CDR3aa: CSAREVGPEETQYF
abundance: few; d_gene: -; v_gene: TRBV27; j_gene: TRBJ2-3; CDR3nt: TGTGCCAGCAGTTTAATCCCCCCTCCCGATACGCAGTATTTT; CDR3aa: CASSLIPPPDTQYF
abundance: -; d_gene: -; v_gene: TRBV7-8; j_gene: TRBJ2-7; CDR3nt: TGTGCCAGCACCATCCGGGGGATCTGGGGCGAGCAGTACTTC; CDR3aa: CASTIRGIWGEQYF
abundance: few; d_gene: TRBD1; v_gene: TRBV29-1; j_gene: TRBJ2-1; CDR3nt: TGCAGCGTAGATGAGACAGGGGATCCCGCTGAGCAGTTCTTC; CDR3aa: CSVDETGDPAEQFF
abundance: -; d_gene: TRBD2; v_gene: TRBV5-6; j_gene: TRBJ2-7; CDR3nt: TGTGCCAGCAGCTTGTCACTCAGCGGGGGTAGCTCCTACGAGCAGTACTTC; CDR3aa: CASSLSLSGGSSYEQYF
abundance: many; d_gene: -; v_gene: TRBV6-5; j_gene: TRBJ2-1; CDR3nt: TGTGCCAGCAGTTATTTTAGCGGTCACAATGAGCAGTTCTTC; CDR3aa: CASSYFSGHNEQFF
abundance: few; d_gene: -; v_gene: TRBV4-2; j_gene: TRBJ2-7; CDR3nt: TGTGCCAGCAGCCCTCGGGGGGCGGGTTACTACGAGCAGTACTTC; CDR3aa: CASSPRGAGYYEQYF
abundance: few; d_gene: TRBD1; v_gene: TRBV14; j_gene: TRBJ2-2; CDR3nt: TGTGCCAGCAGCTCGACAGGGGAAGGGACCGGGGAGCTGTTTTTT; CDR3aa: CASSSTGEGTGELFF
abundance: -; d_gene: TRBD2; v_gene: TRBV7-2; j_gene: TRBJ2-7; CDR3nt: TGTGCCAGCAGCTTAGGACTAGCCGCAGCCTACGAGCAGTACTTC; CDR3aa: CASSLGLAAAYEQYF
abundance: -; d_gene: -; v_gene: TRBV3-1; j_gene: TRBJ2-1; CDR3nt: TGTGCCAGCAGCCATCCCAGGGCATCCTACAATGAGCAGTTCTTC; CDR3aa: CASSHPRASYNEQFF